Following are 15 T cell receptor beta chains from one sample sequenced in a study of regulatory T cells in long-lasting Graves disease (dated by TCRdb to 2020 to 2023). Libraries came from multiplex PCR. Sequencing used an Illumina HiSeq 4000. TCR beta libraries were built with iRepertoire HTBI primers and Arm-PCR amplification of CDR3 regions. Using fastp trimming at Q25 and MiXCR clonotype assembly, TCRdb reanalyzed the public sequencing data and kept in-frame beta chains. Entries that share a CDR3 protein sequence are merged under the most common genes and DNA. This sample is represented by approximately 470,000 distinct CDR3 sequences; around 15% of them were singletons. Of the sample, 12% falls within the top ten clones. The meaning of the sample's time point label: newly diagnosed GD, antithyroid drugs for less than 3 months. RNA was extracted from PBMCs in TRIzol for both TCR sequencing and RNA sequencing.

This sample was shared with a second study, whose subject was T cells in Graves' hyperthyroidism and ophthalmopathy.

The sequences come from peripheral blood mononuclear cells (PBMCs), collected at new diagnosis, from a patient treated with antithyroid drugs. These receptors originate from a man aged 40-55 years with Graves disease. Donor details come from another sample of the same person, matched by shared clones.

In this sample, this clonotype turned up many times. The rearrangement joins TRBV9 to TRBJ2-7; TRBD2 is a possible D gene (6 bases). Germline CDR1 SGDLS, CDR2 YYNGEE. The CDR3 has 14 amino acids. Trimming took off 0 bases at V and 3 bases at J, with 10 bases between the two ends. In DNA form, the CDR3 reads TGTGCCAGCAGCGTAGGCGGGACCAACTACGAGCAGTACTTC. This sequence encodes CASSVGGTNYEQYF.

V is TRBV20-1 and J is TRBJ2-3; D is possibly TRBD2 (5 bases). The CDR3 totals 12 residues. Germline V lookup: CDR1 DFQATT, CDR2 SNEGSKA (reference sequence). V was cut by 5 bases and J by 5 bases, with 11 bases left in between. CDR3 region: CSAYEGQDTQYF. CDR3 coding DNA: TGCAGTGCTTACGAGGGCCAAGATACGCAGTATTTT.

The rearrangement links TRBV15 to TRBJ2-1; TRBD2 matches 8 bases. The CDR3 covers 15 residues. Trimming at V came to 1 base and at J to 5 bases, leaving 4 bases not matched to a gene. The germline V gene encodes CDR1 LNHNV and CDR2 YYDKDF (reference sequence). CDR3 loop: CATSRAPGLDNEQFF. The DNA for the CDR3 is TGTGCCACCAGCAGAGCCCCGGGACTAGACAATGAGCAGTTCTTC.

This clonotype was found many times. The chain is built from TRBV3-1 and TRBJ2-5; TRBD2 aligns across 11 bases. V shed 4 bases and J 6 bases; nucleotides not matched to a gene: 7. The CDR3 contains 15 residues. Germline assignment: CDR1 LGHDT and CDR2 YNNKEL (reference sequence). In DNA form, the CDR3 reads TGTGCCAGCAGCCTAACGACTAGCGGGAAAAAGACCCAGTACTTC. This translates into CASSLTTSGKKTQYF.

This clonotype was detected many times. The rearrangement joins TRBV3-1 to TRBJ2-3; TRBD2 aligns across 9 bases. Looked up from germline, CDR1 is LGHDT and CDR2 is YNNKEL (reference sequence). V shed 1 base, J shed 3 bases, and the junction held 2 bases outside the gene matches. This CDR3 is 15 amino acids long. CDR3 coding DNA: TGTGCCAGCAGCCAAGCTAGCGGGAAGACAGATACGCAGTATTTT. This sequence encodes CASSQASGKTDTQYF.

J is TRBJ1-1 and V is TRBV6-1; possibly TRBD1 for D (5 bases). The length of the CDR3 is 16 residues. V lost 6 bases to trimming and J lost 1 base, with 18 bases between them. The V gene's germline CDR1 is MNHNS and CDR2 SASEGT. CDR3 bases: TGTGCCAGCAGAACTCCGGTCGGGGGGGAGAACACTGAAGCTTTCTTT. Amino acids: CASRTPVGGENTEAFF.

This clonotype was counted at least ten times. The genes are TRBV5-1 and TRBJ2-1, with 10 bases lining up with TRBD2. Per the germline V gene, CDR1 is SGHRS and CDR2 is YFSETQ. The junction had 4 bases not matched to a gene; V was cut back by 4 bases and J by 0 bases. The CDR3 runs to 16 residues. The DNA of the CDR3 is TGCGCCAGCAGCATCCTAGCGGGAGCCTCCTACAATGAGCAGTTCTTC. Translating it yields CASSILAGASYNEQFF.

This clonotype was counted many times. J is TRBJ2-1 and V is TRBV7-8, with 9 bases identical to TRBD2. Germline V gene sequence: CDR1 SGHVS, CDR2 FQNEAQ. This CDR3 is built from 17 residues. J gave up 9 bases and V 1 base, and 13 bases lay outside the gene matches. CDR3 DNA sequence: TGTGCCAGCAGCTTAGTTGTAGGTAGCGGGAGAGTGGGTGAGCAGTTCTTC. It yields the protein CASSLVVGSGRVGEQFF.

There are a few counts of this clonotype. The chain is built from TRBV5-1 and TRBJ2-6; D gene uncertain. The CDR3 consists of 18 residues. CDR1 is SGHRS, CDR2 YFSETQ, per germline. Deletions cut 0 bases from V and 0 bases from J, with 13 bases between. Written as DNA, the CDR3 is TGCGCCAGCAGCTTGGAGACACCCTTACCCTCTGGGGCCAACGTCCTGACTTTC. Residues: CASSLETPLPSGANVLTF.

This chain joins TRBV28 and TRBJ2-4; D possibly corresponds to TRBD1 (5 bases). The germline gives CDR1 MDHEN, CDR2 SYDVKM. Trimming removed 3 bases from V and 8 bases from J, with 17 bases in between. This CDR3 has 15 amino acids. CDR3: CASSFLPRSGYIQYF. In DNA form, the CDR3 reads TGTGCCAGCAGTTTCTTACCCAGGTCAGGGTACATTCAGTACTTC.

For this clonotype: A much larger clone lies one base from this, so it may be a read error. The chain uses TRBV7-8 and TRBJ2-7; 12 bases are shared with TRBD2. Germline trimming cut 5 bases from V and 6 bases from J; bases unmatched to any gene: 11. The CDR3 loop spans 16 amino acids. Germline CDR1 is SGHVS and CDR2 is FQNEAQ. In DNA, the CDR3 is TGTGCCAGCAGCCCCAGACTAGCGGGAGTGGGCTGCGAGCAGTACTTC. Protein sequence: CASSPRLAGVGCEQYF.

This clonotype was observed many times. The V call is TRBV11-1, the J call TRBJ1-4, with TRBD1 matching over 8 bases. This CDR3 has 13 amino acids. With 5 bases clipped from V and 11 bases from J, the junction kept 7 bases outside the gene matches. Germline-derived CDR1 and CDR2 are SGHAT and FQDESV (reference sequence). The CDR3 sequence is CASSRDRGEKLFF. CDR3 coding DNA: TGTGCCAGCAGCCGCGACAGGGGTGAGAAACTGTTTTTT. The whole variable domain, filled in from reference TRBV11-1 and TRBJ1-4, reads EAEVAQSPRYKITEKSQAVAFWCDPISGHATLYWYRQILGQGPELLVQFQDESVVDDSQLPKDRFSAERLKGVDSTLKIQPAELGDSAMYLCASSRDRGEKLFFGSGTQLSVL.

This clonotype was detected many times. CDR3 region: CASSIDGTSLREQYF. CDR3 sequence (DNA): TGTGCCAGTAGTATCGACGGAACGTCGTTAAGGGAGCAGTACTTC. The V call is TRBV19, the J call TRBJ2-7; D unclear. Looked up from germline, CDR1 is LNHDA and CDR2 is SQIVND (reference sequence). V shed 3 bases and J shed 7 bases, with 19 bases lying between them. The CDR3 is 15 residues long.

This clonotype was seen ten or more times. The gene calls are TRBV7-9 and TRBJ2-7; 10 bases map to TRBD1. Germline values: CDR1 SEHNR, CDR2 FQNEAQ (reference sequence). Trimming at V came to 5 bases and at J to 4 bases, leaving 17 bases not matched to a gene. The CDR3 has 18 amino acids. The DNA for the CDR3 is TGTGCCAGCAGCCGACTTGGACAGGGGGTATCGCCAGAATACGAGCAGTACTTC. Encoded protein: CASSRLGQGVSPEYEQYF.

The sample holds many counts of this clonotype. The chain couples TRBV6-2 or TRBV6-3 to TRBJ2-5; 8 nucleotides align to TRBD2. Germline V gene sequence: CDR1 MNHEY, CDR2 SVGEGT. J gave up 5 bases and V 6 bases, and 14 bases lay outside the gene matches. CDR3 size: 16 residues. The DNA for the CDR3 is TGTGCCAGCAGGCCCCTAGCGGGTCAGTACCGGGAGACCCAGTACTTC. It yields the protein CASRPLAGQYRETQYF.